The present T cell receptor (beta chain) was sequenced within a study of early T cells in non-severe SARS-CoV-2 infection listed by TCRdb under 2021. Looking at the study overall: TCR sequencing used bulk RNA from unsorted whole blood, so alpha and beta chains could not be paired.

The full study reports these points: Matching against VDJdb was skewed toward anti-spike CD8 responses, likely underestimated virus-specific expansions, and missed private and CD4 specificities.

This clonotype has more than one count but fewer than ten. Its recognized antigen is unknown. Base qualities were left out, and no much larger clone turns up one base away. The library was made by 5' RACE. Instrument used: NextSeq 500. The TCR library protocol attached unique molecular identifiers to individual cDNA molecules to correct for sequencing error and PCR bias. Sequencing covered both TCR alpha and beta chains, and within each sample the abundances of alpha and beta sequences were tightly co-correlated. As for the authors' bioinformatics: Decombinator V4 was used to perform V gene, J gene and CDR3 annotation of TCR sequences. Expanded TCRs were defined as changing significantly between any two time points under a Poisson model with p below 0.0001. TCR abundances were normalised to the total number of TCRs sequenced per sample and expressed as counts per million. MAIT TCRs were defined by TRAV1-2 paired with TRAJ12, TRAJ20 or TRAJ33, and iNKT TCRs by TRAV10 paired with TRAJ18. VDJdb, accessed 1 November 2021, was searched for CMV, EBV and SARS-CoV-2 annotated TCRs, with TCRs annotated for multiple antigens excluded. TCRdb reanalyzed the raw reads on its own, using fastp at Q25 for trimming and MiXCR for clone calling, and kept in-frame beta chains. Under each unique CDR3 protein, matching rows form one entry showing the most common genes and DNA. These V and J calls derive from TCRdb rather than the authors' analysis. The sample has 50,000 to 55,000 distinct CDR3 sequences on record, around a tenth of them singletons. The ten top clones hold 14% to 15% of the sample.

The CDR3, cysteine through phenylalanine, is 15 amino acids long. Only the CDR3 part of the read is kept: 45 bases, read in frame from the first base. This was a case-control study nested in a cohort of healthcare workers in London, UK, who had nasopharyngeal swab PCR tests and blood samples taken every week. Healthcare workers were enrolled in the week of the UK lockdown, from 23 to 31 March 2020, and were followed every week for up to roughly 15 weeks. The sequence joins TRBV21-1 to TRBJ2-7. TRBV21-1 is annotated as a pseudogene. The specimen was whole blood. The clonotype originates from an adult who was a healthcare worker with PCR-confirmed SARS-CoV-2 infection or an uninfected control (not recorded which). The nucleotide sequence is TGTGCCAGCACCAAACCCACTCCAGACTCCTACGAGCAGTACTTC. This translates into CASTKPTPDSYEQYF.